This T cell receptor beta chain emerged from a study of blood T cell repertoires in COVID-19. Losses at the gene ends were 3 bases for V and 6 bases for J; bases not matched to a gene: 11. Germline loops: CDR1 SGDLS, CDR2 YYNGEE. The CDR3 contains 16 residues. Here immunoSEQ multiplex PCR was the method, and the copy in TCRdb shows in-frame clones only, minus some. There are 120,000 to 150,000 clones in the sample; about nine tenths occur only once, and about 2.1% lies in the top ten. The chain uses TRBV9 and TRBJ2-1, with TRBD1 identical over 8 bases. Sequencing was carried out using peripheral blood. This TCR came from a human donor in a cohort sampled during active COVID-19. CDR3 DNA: TGTGCCAGCAGCGCCTCCTCCGGGACAGGCTCCAATGAGCAGTTCTTC. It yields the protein CASSASSGTGSNEQFF.